One and the same sample provided the 27 T cell receptor beta chains below, sequenced in a study of Graves' ophthalmopathy and Graves' hyperthyroidism. Beta-chain TCR CDR3 regions were amplified from RNA transcripts. RT-PCR in the first round used HTBI primers; a second-round multiplex PCR followed. One entry per CDR3 protein results from TCRdb running MiXCR on the multiplex PCR reads. Counted here are hundreds of thousands of distinct CDR3 sequences, 22% occurring once; the ten biggest clones make up approximately 6.5%. The material sequenced was peripheral blood. The receptors were gathered from a woman younger than 35 with stable Graves' hyperthyroidism. Some clones in this sample may be carry-over from other donors' samples.

This clonotype was found many times. The genes are TRBV27 and TRBJ1-3; a possible D gene is TRBD1 (5 bases). Germline V gives CDR1 MNHEY, CDR2 SMNVEV (reference sequence). The CDR3 is 16 residues long. Trimming removed 3 bases from V and 4 bases from J, with 16 bases in between. CDR3 residues: CASSLNPRATGNTIYF. The CDR3 region has the DNA TGTGCCAGCAGTTTGAACCCCAGGGCTACGGGAAACACCATATATTTT.

This clonotype came up many times. The chain couples TRBV6-5 to TRBJ1-2; D remains unclear. The CDR3 is 14 residues long. V lost 8 bases and J lost 2, with 15 bases in between. Germline V gives CDR1 MNHEY, CDR2 SVGAGI. CDR3 loop: CASGGPAVNYGYTF. CDR3 sequence (DNA): TGTGCCAGCGGCGGGCCCGCAGTAAACTATGGCTACACCTTC.

This clonotype was found once. The rearrangement joins TRBV20-1 to TRBJ1-1; D call uncertain. The CDR3 is 11 residues long. CDR1 is DFQATT, CDR2 SNEGSKA, per germline (reference sequence). The CDR3 DNA reads as TGCAGGGGCCGAATGGGAACTGAAGCTTTCTTT. This gives the protein CRGRMGTEAFF.

This clonotype has at least ten counts. The rearrangement joins TRBV2 to TRBJ2-2, with D possibly matching TRBD2 (5 bases). Germline lookup yields CDR1 SNHLY and CDR2 FYNNEI. This CDR3 comprises 14 residues. V was trimmed by 6 bases and J by 6 bases, leaving 14 bases between them. The chain's CDR3 is CASRGLREAGELFF. DNA of the CDR3: TGTGCCAGCAGAGGACTCCGCGAAGCCGGGGAGCTGTTTTTT. The complete variable domain, with remaining parts taken from reference TRBV2 and TRBJ2-2, reads EPEVTQTPSHQVTQMGQEVILRCVPISNHLYFYWYRQILGQKVEFLVSFYNNEISEKSEIFDDQFSVERPDGSNFTLKIRSTKLEDSAMYFCASRGLREAGELFFGEGSRLTVL.

Many counts were recorded for this clonotype. The rearrangement joins TRBV7-9 to TRBJ2-7, with D perhaps matching TRBD1 (5 bases). V lost 3 bases and J 2 bases, leaving 8 bases between the germline ends. The CDR3 length is 13 residues. The germline V gene has CDR1 SEHNR and CDR2 FQNEAQ (reference sequence). The CDR3 nucleotides are TGTGCCAGCAGCTTCGACAGTGCCTACGAGCAGTACTTC. It encodes CASSFDSAYEQYF.

V gene TRBV28 combines with J gene TRBJ2-7; weak D call: TRBD1 (6 bases). V was clipped by 5 bases and J by 6 bases, with 14 bases between them. The CDR3 is 13 residues long. The V gene's germline CDR1 is MDHEN and CDR2 SYDVKM. This chain's CDR3 is CASSPGQIFEQYF. CDR3 nucleotide sequence: TGTGCCAGCAGTCCCGGACAGATTTTCGAGCAGTACTTC. The full variable domain, its missing parts supplied by reference TRBV28 and TRBJ2-7, is DVKVTQSSRYLVKRTGEKVFLECVQDMDHENMFWYRQDPGLGLRLIYFSYDVKMKEKGDIPEGYSVSREKKERFSLILESASTNQTSMYLCASSPGQIFEQYFGPGTRLTVT.

This clonotype has ten or more counts. In nucleotides, the CDR3 is TGTGCCAGCAGCTTAGATACAGGCAATCAGCCCCAGCATTTT. Amino acids: CASSLDTGNQPQHF. The J gene is TRBJ1-5, the V gene TRBV11-2; no firm D call. The germline gives CDR1 SGHAT, CDR2 FQNNGV. The CDR3 is made up of 14 amino acids. Trimming left V 0 bases short and J 2 bases short, with 5 bases between. The variable domain in full, with the rest retrieved from reference TRBV11-2 and TRBJ1-5, is EAGVAQSPRYKIIEKRQSVAFWCNPISGHATLYWYQQILGQGPKLLIQFQNNGVVDDSQLPKDRFSAERLKGVDSTLKIQPAKLEDSAVYLCASSLDTGNQPQHFGDGTRLSIL.

This clonotype has at least ten counts. The chain combines TRBV29-1 with TRBJ1-2, with 8 bases aligning to TRBD1. With V trimmed by 7 bases and J by 8 bases, 6 bases remained unmatched. The CDR3 sequence is 11 residues long. In germline, CDR1 is SQVTM, CDR2 ANQGSEA. The CDR3, as DNA: TGCAGCGGTGGGGACAGGCGCGGCTACACCTTC. Translating it yields CSGGDRRGYTF.

The sample holds many counts of this clonotype. The genes are TRBV28 and TRBJ1-5; D may be TRBD1 (5 bases). V shed 5 bases and J shed 3 bases, with 14 bases lying between them. Germline CDR1 is MDHEN and CDR2 is SYDVKM. The CDR3 covers 15 residues. The CDR3 DNA reads as TGTGCCAGCAGTACCCGACGGGGGTACAATCAGCCCCAGCATTTT. Encoded protein: CASSTRRGYNQPQHF. The variable domain in full, completed from reference TRBV28 and TRBJ1-5, reads DVKVTQSSRYLVKRTGEKVFLECVQDMDHENMFWYRQDPGLGLRLIYFSYDVKMKEKGDIPEGYSVSREKKERFSLILESASTNQTSMYLCASSTRRGYNQPQHFGDGTRLSIL.

This clonotype occurred many times. The CDR3: CASKPPGLALSGELFF. CDR3 coding DNA: TGTGCCAGCAAGCCTCCGGGACTAGCGCTCTCCGGGGAGCTGTTTTTT. V is TRBV2 and J is TRBJ2-2, with 10 bases lining up with TRBD2. Germline V gene lookup returns CDR1 SNHLY and CDR2 FYNNEI. The CDR3 has 16 amino acids. V shed 7 bases and J 6 bases; nucleotides not matched to a gene: 11. The entire variable domain, with the rest obtained from reference TRBV2 and TRBJ2-2, is as follows: EPEVTQTPSHQVTQMGQEVILRCVPISNHLYFYWYRQILGQKVEFLVSFYNNEISEKSEIFDDQFSVERPDGSNFTLKIRSTKLEDSAMYFCASKPPGLALSGELFFGEGSRLTVL.

This clonotype was seen more than once but under ten times. V and J are TRBV27 and TRBJ2-5, with D unclear. The CDR3 runs 15 residues. Germline V lookup: CDR1 MNHEY, CDR2 SMNVEV (reference sequence). V lost 3 bases, J lost 5 bases, and 16 bases lay in between. The CDR3 DNA follows: TGTGCCAGCAGTTTTTATAGCTTATCTCGGGAGACCCAGTACTTC. Its translation is CASSFYSLSRETQYF.

J is TRBJ1-6 and V is TRBV30, with 7 nucleotides matching TRBD1. J lost 12 bases, V lost 3 bases, and 14 bases had no gene match. The CDR3 extends over 15 amino acids. CDR1 is GTSNPN and CDR2 is SVGIG in the germline V gene (reference sequence). The CDR3 coding sequence is TGTGCCTGGAGCGTGGGACAGAACTATATCTTACCCCTCCACTTT. The encoded protein is CAWSVGQNYILPLHF.

The chain combines TRBV6-1 with TRBJ1-1; the D gene is possibly TRBD1 (6 bases). Trimming removed 7 bases at V and 0 bases at J, with 18 bases between. The V gene's germline CDR1 is MNHNS and CDR2 SASEGT. CDR3 length: 16 amino acids. The CDR3 loop reads CASKGTNRRVNTEAFF. In DNA, the CDR3 is TGTGCCAGCAAAGGGACAAACCGGCGGGTGAACACTGAAGCTTTCTTT.

Ten or more counts support this clonotype. The CDR3 sequence is CASREIWTGSEYEQYF. The DNA of the CDR3 is TGTGCCAGCAGAGAGATCTGGACAGGGAGTGAATACGAGCAGTACTTC. The chain couples TRBV6-1 to TRBJ2-7; 8 nucleotides agree with TRBD1. This CDR3 is 16 amino acids long. Germline loops: CDR1 MNHNS, CDR2 SASEGT. With V trimmed by 6 bases and J by 4 bases, 14 bases remained unmatched.

This clonotype was seen a handful of times. The CDR3 is CASSYQAVTPWAQYF. The CDR3 DNA is TGCGCCAGCAGCTATCAAGCGGTAACCCCATGGGCCCAGTACTTC. The V gene is TRBV4-1, the J gene TRBJ2-5, with D perhaps TRBD2 (5 bases). Germline V CDR1 and CDR2: MGHRA, YSYEKL. The CDR3 length is 15 residues. Trimming cost V 5 bases and J 9 bases, with 22 bases left between them.

The J gene is TRBJ1-2, the V gene TRBV12-3 or TRBV12-4; unclear D gene. Trimming removed 2 bases at V and 5 bases at J, with 9 bases between. CDR3 length equals 13 residues. The CDR3 spells CASSLSISYGYTF. The CDR3 DNA is TGTGCCAGCAGTTTATCCATCAGTTATGGCTACACCTTC.

The table lists this clonotype with many counts. V usage is TRBV7-8 and J usage is TRBJ1-5; D is ambiguous. This CDR3 region has 14 residues. V lost 1 base to trimming and J lost 7 bases, with 11 bases between them. Germline values: CDR1 SGHVS, CDR2 FQNEAQ. CDR3 sequence reads: CASSLVTDGQPQHF. As DNA, the CDR3 is TGTGCCAGCAGCTTAGTAACCGATGGGCAGCCCCAGCATTTT.

On this clonotype: One base away lies a much larger clone, so this may be a sequencing read error. J is TRBJ2-7 and V is TRBV6-1, with D possibly being TRBD1 (6 bases). Trimming took off 0 bases at V and 0 bases at J, with 15 bases between the two ends. Germline V lookup: CDR1 MNHNS, CDR2 SASEGT. This CDR3 spans 17 amino acids. The CDR3 protein is CASSEAWTVLISYEQYF. Written as DNA, the CDR3 is TGTGCCAGCAGTGAAGCCTGGACAGTGCTCATCTCCTACGAGCAGTACTTC.

This clonotype appeared many times. A junction end diverges from the germline sequence, so it may reflect a read error. V and J are TRBV28 and TRBJ2-2; D possibly corresponds to TRBD1 (5 bases). This CDR3 contains 15 residues. Germline V gene lookup returns CDR1 MDHEN and CDR2 SYDVKM. For the CDR3, the DNA is TGTGTCAGCAGTTTATATTCCACAGGCACCGGGGAGCTGTTTTTT. The encoded protein is CVSSLYSTGTGELFF.

This clonotype appeared many times. The chain joins TRBV2 to TRBJ2-2; 11 bases agree with TRBD2. V lost 7 bases and J lost 1; bases outside the gene matches: 5. This CDR3 contains 16 residues. The germline gives CDR1 SNHLY, CDR2 FYNNEI. This CDR3 reads CASKRGLAVNTGELFF. DNA for the CDR3: TGTGCCAGCAAGAGGGGACTAGCGGTGAACACCGGGGAGCTGTTTTTT.

This clonotype has a count of ten or more. The V gene is TRBV27, the J gene TRBJ1-1; D may be TRBD1 (6 bases). The CDR3 contains 15 residues. Germline V CDR1 and CDR2: MNHEY, SMNVEV (reference sequence). Trimming cost V 5 bases and J 3 bases, with 16 bases left between them. The CDR3 here is CASSSRDKGYTEAFF. For the CDR3, the DNA is TGTGCCAGCAGTAGTCGGGACAAGGGCTACACTGAAGCTTTCTTT.

Remarks on this clonotype: With a much larger clone just one base away, this may be a read error. This sequence joins TRBV6-2 or TRBV6-3 and TRBJ1-1, with 7 bases identical to TRBD1. Per the germline V gene, CDR1 is MNHEY and CDR2 is SVGEGT. CDR3 length: 15 amino acids. The CDR3 nucleotides are TGTGCCAGCAGGCCGACATGGACAGGACAGCGAGTAGCTTCCTTT. It yields the protein CASRPTWTGQRVASF.

The chain is built from TRBV24-1 and TRBJ2-7; 9 bases align to TRBD1. The germline gives CDR1 KGHDR, CDR2 SFDVKD. Unmatched junction bases numbered 7, after V lost 4 bases and J lost 7 bases. The length of the CDR3 is 14 residues. CDR3 residues: CATSDSQGAVEQYF. Written as DNA, the CDR3 is TGTGCCACCAGTGACTCACAGGGGGCGGTGGAGCAGTACTTC.

As DNA, the CDR3 is TGTGCCAGCAGTTACTCCGGGACAGGTTTTGGTCAGCCCCAGCATTTT. Translated: CASSYSGTGFGQPQHF. The chain is built from TRBV6-5 and TRBJ1-5, with TRBD1 matching over 8 bases. J gave up 6 bases and V 0 bases, and 7 bases lay outside the gene matches. This CDR3 is 16 amino acids long. Per germline, CDR1 MNHEY and CDR2 SVGAGI.

This chain uses TRBV24-1 with TRBJ1-1, with 9 bases matching TRBD1. The CDR3 contains 15 residues. Germline V CDR1 and CDR2: KGHDR, SFDVKD. Trimming removed 4 bases from V and 1 base from J; junction bases left unmatched: 3. The CDR3: CATSEKGQGNTEAFF. DNA of the CDR3: TGTGCCACCAGTGAAAAGGGACAGGGGAACACTGAAGCTTTCTTT.

This clonotype occurred many times. The genes are TRBV15 and TRBJ1-2, with TRBD1 as a possible D gene (6 bases). Per the germline V gene, CDR1 is LNHNV and CDR2 is YYDKDF (reference sequence). The germline V and J ends were trimmed by 6 bases and 5 bases, with 10 bases remaining between them. CDR3 length: 12 residues. The CDR3 reads CATSYREYGYTF. As DNA, the CDR3 is TGTGCCACCAGTTACAGGGAATATGGCTACACCTTC.

This clonotype was detected ten times or more. Here the CDR3 reads CASSSPDPETGDSPLHF. The CDR3 region has the DNA TGTGCCAGCAGCTCCCCGGACCCCGAAACGGGTGATTCACCCCTCCACTTT. The V gene is TRBV13, the J gene TRBJ1-6; D is undetermined. The CDR3 extends over 17 amino acids. Germline V gene data show CDR1 as PRHDT and CDR2 as FYEKMQ (reference sequence). Trimming took 4 bases from V and 8 from J, leaving 21 bases between them.